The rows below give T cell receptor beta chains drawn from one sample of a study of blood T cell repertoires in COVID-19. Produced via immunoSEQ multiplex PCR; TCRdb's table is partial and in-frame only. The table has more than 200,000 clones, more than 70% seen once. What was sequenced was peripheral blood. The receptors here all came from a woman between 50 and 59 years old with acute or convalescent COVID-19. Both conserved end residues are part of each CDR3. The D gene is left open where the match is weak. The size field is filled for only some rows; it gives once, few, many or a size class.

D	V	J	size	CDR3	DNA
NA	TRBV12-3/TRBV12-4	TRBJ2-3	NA	CASSLSGTDTQYF	TGTGCCAGCAGTTTAAGCGGCACAGATACGCAGTATTTT
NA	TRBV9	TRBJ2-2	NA	CASSVSSQPTGELFF	TGTGCCAGCAGCGTGAGTTCACAGCCCACCGGGGAGCTGTTTTTT
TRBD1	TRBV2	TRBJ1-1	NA	CASSLTGPNTEAFF	TGTGCCAGCAGCCTGACAGGGCCGAACACTGAAGCTTTCTTT
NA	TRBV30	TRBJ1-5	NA	CAWAGDPQHF	TGTGCCTGGGCGGGGGACCCCCAGCATTTT
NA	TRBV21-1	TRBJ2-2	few	CASSRRRTAESTGELFF	TGTGCCAGCAGCCGACGAAGGACAGCCGAGAGCACCGGGGAGCTGTTTTTT
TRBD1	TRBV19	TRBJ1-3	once	CANVQGAPGNTIYF	TGTGCCAACGTACAGGGGGCGCCAGGAAACACCATATATTTT
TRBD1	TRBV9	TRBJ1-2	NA	CASSASTGDGYTF	TGTGCCAGCAGCGCATCGACAGGGGATGGCTACACCTTC
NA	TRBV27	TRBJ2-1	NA	CASSGGHEQFF	TGTGCCAGCAGTGGGGGCCATGAGCAGTTCTTC
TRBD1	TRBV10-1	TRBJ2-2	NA	CASSGQGLTGELFF	TGCGCCAGCAGTGGACAGGGCCTCACCGGGGAGCTGTTTTTT
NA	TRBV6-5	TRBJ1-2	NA	CASSPGVSYGYTF	TGTGCCAGCAGCCCGGGGGTGAGCTATGGCTACACCTTC
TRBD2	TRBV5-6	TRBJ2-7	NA	CASSPSGTSRYYEQYF	TGTGCCAGCAGCCCGTCCGGGACTAGCAGATACTACGAGCAGTACTTC
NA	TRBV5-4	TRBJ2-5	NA	CASSLDQLETQYF	TGTGCCAGCAGCTTGGACCAGTTGGAGACCCAGTACTTC
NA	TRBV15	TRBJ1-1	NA	CATRGGGTEAFF	TGTGCCACTCGGGGAGGGGGCACTGAAGCTTTCTTT
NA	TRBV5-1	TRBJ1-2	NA	CASSLGQRSGDYTF	TGCGCCAGCAGCTTGGGCCAGCGGTCAGGTGACTACACCTTC
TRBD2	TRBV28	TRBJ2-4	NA	CASSRSSGSDFIQYF	TGTGCCAGCAGTCGCTCTAGCGGGAGCGACTTCATTCAGTACTTC
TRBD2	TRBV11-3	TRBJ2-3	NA	CASSPGGPTDTQYF	TGTGCCAGCAGCCCGGGAGGGCCCACAGATACGCAGTATTTT